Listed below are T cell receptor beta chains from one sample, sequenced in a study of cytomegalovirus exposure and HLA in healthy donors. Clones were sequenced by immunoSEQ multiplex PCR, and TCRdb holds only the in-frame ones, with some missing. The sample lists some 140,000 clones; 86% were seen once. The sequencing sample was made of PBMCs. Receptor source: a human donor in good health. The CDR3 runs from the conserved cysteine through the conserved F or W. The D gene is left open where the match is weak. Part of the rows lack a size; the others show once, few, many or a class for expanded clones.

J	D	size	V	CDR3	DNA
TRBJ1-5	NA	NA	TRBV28	CASSLPVSNQPQHF	TGTGCCAGCAGTTTACCAGTTAGCAATCAGCCCCAGCATTTT
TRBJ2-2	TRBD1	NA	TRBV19	CASSEQGAIPGELFF	TGTGCCAGTAGTGAGCAGGGGGCAATACCCGGGGAGCTGTTTTTT
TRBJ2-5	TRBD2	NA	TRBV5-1	CASSAGLAGLETQYF	TGCGCCAGCAGCGCGGGACTAGCGGGACTAGAGACCCAGTACTTC
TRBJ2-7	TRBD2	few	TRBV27	CASSLGGYEQYF	TGTGCCAGCAGCCTGGGGGGGTACGAGCAGTACTTC
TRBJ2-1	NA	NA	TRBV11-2	CASHSVGQSSYNEQFF	TGTGCCAGTCATTCCGTCGGACAGAGCTCCTACAATGAGCAGTTCTTC
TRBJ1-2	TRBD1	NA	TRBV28	CASSFYHRGQSGYTF	TGTGCCAGCAGTTTTTATCACAGGGGGCAGAGTGGCTACACCTTC
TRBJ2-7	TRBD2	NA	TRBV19	CASSRSGTDSYEQYF	TGTGCCAGTAGTAGGAGCGGGACCGACTCCTACGAGCAGTACTTC
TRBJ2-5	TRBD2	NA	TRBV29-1	CSVGGLAQETQYF	TGCAGCGTTGGGGGACTAGCGCAAGAGACCCAGTACTTC
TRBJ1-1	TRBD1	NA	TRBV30	CDKPWGTGDTEAFF	TGTGACAAACCTTGGGGGACAGGGGACACTGAAGCTTTCTTT
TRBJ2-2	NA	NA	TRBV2	CATRDRLLSGELFF	TGTGCCACCCGAGACAGGCTATTATCCGGGGAGCTGTTTTTT
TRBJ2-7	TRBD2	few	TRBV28	CASSLRTSGTYEQYF	TGTGCCAGCAGTTTAAGGACTAGCGGAACCTACGAGCAGTACTTC
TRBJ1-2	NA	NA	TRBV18	CASSPSIEGYTF	TGTGCCAGCTCACCAAGTATTGAGGGCTACACCTTC
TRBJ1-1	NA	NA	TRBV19	CASKGHLNTEAFF	TGTGCCTCGAAAGGACACCTGAACACTGAAGCTTTCTTT
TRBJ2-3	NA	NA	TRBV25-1	CASAGSTDTQYF	TGTGCCTCTGCGGGAAGCACAGATACGCAGTATTTT
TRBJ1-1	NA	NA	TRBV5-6	CASSLVVGGYTEAFF	TGTGCCAGCAGCTTGGTCGTGGGGGGTTACACTGAAGCTTTCTTT
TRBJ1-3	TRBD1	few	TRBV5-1	CASSQTLLGGAGNGNTIYF	TGCGCCAGCAGTCAAACCCTCTTAGGGGGCGCGGGTAATGGAAACACCATATATTTT
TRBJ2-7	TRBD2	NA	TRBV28	CASSFPGTSGRRLGYEQYF	TGTGCCAGCAGTTTCCCCGGGACTAGCGGGAGGAGGTTAGGCTACGAGCAGTACTTC
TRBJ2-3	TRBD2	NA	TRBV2	CASSEVRELAESTDTQYF	TGTGCCAGCAGTGAAGTCCGAGAACTAGCGGAGAGCACAGATACGCAGTATTTT
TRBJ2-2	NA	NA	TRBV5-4	CATKGAANTGELFF	TGTGCCACCAAAGGGGCTGCGAACACCGGGGAGCTGTTTTTT
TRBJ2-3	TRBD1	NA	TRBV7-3	CASSPGQTRADTQYF	TGTGCCAGCAGCCCGGGACAGACCAGAGCAGATACGCAGTATTTT
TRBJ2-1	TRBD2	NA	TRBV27	CASNGLAGQSNEQFF	TGTGCCAGCAATGGACTAGCGGGCCAATCCAATGAGCAGTTCTTC
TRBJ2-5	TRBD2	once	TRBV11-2	CASSQGGLAGQETQYF	TGTGCCAGCTCCCAAGGGGGGCTAGCGGGTCAAGAGACCCAGTACTTC
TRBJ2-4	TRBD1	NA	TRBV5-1	CASSAGQGRGTYGKNIQYF	TGCGCCAGCAGCGCGGGACAGGGAAGGGGGACCTATGGCAAAAACATTCAGTACTTC
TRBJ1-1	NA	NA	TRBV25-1	CASTEGSLNTEAFF	TGTGCCAGCACGGAGGGCAGCCTGAACACTGAAGCTTTCTTT
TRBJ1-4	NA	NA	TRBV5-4	CASSARVPNEKLFF	TGTGCCAGCAGCGCCCGGGTCCCTAATGAAAAACTGTTTTTT
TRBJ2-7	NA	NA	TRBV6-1	CASSEAGWGLYEQYF	TGTGCCAGCAGTGAAGCGGGGTGGGGACTCTACGAGCAGTACTTC
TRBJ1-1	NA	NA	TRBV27	CASRTSEGNTEAFF	TGTGCCAGCAGGACTTCGGAGGGGAACACTGAAGCTTTCTTT
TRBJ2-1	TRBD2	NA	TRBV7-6	CASSPRLAGVYEQFF	TGTGCCAGCAGCCCACGACTAGCGGGAGTCTATGAGCAGTTCTTC
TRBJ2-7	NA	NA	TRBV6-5	CASSYSLQGTYEQYF	TGTGCCAGCAGTTACTCATTACAGGGAACCTACGAGCAGTACTTC
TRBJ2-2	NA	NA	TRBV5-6	CASSLWSVGELFF	TGTGCCAGCAGCTTGTGGAGCGTCGGGGAGCTGTTTTTT
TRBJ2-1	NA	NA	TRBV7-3	CASGWGGAYNEQFF	TGTGCCAGCGGGTGGGGGGGCGCCTACAATGAGCAGTTCTTC
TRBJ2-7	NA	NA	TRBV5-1	CASRVGLLPYEQYF	TGCGCCAGCAGGGTTGGACTCCTACCCTACGAGCAGTACTTC
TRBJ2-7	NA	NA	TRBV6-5	CASRPQSIGPYEQYF	TGTGCCAGCAGGCCACAGTCTATCGGCCCCTACGAGCAGTACTTC
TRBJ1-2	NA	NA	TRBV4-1	CASSLEGVGYTF	TGCGCCAGCAGCCTTGAAGGGGTTGGCTACACCTTC
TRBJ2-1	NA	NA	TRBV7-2	CASSSLAGLYNEQFF	TGTGCCAGCAGCTCCCTGGCGGGGCTCTACAATGAGCAGTTCTTC
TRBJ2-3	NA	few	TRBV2	CASRYRDFPTDTQYF	TGTGCCAGCAGGTATCGGGACTTCCCCACAGATACGCAGTATTTT
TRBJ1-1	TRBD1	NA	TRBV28	CASSPRTGGAWVTEAFF	TGTGCCAGCAGTCCCCGGACAGGGGGCGCTTGGGTTACTGAAGCTTTCTTT
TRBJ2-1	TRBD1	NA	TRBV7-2	CASSIYRGRNNEQFF	TGTGCCAGCAGCATTTACAGGGGTCGAAACAATGAGCAGTTCTTC
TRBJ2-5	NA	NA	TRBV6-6	CASSSEVPPETQYF	TGTGCCAGCAGTTCGGAGGTCCCCCCAGAGACCCAGTACTTC
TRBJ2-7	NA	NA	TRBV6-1	CASSERVRGDRTYEQYF	TGTGCCAGCAGCGAAAGAGTCAGGGGAGATAGGACCTACGAGCAGTACTTC
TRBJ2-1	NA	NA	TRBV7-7	CASSIGTDNEQFF	TGTGCTAGCAGCATCGGGACTGACAATGAGCAGTTCTTC
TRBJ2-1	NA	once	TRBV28	CASSLRGVTYNEQFF	TGTGCCAGCAGTTTACGAGGAGTCACCTACAATGAGCAGTTCTTC
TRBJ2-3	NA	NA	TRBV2	CASSEARASTDTQYF	TGTGCCAGCAGTGAAGCCCGCGCAAGCACAGATACGCAGTATTTT
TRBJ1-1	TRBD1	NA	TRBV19	CASSPGTVNTEAFF	TGTGCCAGTAGTCCGGGGACAGTGAACACTGAAGCTTTCTTT
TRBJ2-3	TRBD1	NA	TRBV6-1	CASKDRAASWDTQYF	TGTGCCAGCAAAGACAGGGCCGCTAGTTGGGATACGCAGTATTTT
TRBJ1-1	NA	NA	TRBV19	CASSNLEASNTEAFF	TGTGCCAGTAGTAATCTTGAGGCCTCGAACACTGAAGCTTTCTTT
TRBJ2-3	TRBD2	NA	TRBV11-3	CASSPGGSGKVDTQYF	TGTGCCAGCAGCCCCGGAGGTAGCGGGAAGGTGGATACGCAGTATTTT
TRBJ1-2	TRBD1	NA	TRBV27	CASSRWTGELGYGYIF	TGTGCCAGCAGTAGATGGACAGGGGAATTGGGCTATGGCTACATCTTC
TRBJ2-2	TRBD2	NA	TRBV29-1	CSARTSGIGTGELFF	TGCAGCGCACGGACTAGCGGGATTGGAACCGGGGAGCTGTTTTTT
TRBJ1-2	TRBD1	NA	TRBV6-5	CASRSGTESNYGYTF	TGTGCCAGCAGAAGTGGGACAGAGTCTAACTATGGCTACACCTTC
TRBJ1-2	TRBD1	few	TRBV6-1	CASRVQGADGYTF	TGTGCCAGCAGAGTGCAGGGGGCTGATGGCTACACCTTC
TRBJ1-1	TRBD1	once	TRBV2	CASRADRGVTEAFF	TGTGCCAGCAGGGCTGACAGGGGGGTCACTGAAGCTTTCTTT
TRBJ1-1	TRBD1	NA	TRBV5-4	CASSLQGTTEAFF	TGTGCCAGCAGCCTACAGGGGACCACTGAAGCTTTCTTT
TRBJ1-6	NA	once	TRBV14	CASSQDAGQRPYNSPLHF	TGTGCCAGCAGCCAAGATGCAGGGCAACGACCCTATAATTCACCCCTCCACTTT
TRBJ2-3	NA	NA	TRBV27	CASSTGLYADTQYF	TGTGCCAGCAGTACCGGGTTGTATGCAGATACGCAGTATTTT
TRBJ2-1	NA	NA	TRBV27	CASSLRPQGSSSYNEQFF	TGTGCCAGCAGTCTTCGACCGCAGGGGTCTAGCTCCTACAATGAGCAGTTCTTC
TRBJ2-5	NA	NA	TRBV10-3	CAISGRVLETQYF	TGTGCCATCAGTGGGAGGGTACTAGAGACCCAGTACTTC
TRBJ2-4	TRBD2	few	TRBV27	CASRTSGINIQYF	TGTGCCAGTCGGACTAGCGGAATAAACATTCAGTACTTC
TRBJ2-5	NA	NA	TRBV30	CAWSSGASSQETQYF	TGTGCCTGGAGTAGTGGGGCTAGTTCCCAAGAGACCCAGTACTTC